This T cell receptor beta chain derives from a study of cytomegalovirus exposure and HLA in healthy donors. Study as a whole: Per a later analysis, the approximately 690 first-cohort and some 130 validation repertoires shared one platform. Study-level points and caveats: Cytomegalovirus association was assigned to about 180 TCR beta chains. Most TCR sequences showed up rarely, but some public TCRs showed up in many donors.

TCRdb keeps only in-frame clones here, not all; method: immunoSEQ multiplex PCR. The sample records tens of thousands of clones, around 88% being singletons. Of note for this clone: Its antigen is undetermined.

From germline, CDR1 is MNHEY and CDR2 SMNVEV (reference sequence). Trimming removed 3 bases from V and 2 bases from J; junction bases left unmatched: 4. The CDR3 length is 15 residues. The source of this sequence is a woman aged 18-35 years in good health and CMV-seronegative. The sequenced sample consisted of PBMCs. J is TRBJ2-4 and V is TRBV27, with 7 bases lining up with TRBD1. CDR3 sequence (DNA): TGTGCCAGCAGTTTTGACAGGGTCTCCAAAAACATTCAGTACTTC. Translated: CASSFDRVSKNIQYF.